This T cell receptor beta chain came from a study of blood T cell repertoires in COVID-19. Germline loops: CDR1 MDHEN, CDR2 SYDVKM. The CDR3 runs to 14 residues. Losses at the gene ends were 3 bases for V and 6 bases for J; bases not matched to a gene: 6. The protocol was immunoSEQ multiplex PCR, while the TCRdb copy is restricted to in-frame clones and leaves out a portion. The repertoire holds roughly 77,000 clones, with just under 90% as singletons. The chain has TRBV28 and TRBJ2-3; 7 bases agree with TRBD2. The sample comprised peripheral blood. This TCR came from a woman of 80 years or more with active COVID-19. CDR3 protein: CASSFGGSVDTQYF. CDR3 DNA sequence: TGTGCCAGCAGTTTTGGCGGGAGTGTGGATACGCAGTATTTT.